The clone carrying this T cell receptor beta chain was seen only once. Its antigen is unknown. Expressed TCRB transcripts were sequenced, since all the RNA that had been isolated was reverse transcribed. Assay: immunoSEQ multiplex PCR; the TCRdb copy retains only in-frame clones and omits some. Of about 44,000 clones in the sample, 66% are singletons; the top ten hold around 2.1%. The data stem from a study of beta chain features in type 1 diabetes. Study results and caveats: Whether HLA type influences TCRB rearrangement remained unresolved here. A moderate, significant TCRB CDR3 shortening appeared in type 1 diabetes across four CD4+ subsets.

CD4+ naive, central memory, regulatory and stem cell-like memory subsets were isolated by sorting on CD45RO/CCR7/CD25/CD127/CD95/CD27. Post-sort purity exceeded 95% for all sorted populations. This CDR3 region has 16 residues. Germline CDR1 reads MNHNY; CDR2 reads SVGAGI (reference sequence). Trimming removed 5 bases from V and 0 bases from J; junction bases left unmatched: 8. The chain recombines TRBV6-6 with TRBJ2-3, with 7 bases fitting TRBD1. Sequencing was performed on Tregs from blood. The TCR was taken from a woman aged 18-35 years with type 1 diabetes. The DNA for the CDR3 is TGTGCCAGCAGTGCCCTAGGGACAGACAGCACAGATACGCAGTATTTT. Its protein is CASSALGTDSTDTQYF.